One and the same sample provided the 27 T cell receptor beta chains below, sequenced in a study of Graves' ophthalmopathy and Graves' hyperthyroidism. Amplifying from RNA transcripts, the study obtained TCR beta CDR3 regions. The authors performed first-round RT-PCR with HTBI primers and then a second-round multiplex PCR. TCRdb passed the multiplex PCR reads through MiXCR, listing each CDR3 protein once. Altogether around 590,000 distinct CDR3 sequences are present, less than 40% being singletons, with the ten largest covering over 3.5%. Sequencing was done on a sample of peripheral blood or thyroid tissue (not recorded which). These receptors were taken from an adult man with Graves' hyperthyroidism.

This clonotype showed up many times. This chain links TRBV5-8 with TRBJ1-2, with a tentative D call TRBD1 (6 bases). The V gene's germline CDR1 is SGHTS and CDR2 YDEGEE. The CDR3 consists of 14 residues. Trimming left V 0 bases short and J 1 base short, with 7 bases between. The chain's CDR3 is CASSLAGVNYGYTF. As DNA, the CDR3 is TGTGCCAGCAGCTTGGCAGGGGTTAACTATGGCTACACCTTC.

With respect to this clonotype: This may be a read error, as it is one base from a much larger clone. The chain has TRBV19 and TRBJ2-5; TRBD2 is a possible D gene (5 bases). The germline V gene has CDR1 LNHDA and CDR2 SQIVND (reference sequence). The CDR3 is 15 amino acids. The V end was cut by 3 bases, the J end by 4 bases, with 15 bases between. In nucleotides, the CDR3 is TGTGCCAGTAGTATTCGGAAGAGCGCGGGAGAGACCCAGTACTTC. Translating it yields CASSIRKSAGETQYF.

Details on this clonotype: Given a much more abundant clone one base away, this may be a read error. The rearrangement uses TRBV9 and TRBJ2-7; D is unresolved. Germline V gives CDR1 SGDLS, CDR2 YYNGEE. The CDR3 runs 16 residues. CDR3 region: CASSSGRLSPPYERYF. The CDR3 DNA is TGTGCCAGCAGCTCCGGACGGCTATCCCCTCCTTACGAGCGGTACTTC.

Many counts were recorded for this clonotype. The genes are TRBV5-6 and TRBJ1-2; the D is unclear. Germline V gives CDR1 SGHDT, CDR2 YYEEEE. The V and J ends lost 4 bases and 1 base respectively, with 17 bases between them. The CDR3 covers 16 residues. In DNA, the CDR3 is TGTGCCAGCAGCCCCACGGTATGGGATATTAACTATGGCTACACCTTC. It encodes CASSPTVWDINYGYTF.

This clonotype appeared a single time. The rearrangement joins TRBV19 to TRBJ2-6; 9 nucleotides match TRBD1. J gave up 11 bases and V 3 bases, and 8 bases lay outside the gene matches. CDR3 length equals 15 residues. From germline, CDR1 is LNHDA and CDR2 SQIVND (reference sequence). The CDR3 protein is CASSMAGQGNYVLTF. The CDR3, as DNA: TGTGCCAGTAGTATGGCCGGACAGGGGAACTACGTCCTGACTTTC.

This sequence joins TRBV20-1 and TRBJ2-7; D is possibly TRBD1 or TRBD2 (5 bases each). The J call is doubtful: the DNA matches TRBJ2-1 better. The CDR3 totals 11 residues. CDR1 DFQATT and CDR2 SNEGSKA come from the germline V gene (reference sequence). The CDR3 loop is CSAIRGGEQFF. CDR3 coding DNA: TGCAGTGCCATTCGGGGCGGTGAGCAGTTCTTC.

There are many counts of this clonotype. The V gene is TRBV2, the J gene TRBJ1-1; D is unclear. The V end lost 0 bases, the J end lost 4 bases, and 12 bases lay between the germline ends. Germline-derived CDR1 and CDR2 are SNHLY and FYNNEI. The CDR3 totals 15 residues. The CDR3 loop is CASSEALRGATEAFF. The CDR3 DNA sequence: TGTGCCAGCAGTGAAGCGCTTCGGGGTGCCACTGAAGCTTTCTTT.

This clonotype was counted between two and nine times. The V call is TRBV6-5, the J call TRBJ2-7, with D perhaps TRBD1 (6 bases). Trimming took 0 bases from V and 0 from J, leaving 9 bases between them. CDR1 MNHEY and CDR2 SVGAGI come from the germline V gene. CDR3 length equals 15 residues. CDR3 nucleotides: TGTGCCAGCAGTTACTCCCGACAGGCCTCCTACGAGCAGTACTTC. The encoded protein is CASSYSRQASYEQYF.

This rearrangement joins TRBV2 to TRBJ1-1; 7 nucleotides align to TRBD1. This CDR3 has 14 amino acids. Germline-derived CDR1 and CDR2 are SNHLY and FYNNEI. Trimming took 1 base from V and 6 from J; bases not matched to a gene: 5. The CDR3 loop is CASSEGQGRPEAFF. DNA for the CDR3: TGTGCCAGCAGTGAAGGACAGGGCCGTCCTGAAGCTTTCTTT.

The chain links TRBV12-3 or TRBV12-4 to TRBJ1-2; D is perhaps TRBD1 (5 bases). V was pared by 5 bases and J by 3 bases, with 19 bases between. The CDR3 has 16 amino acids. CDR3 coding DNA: TGTGCCAGCAGTCGATACCGGGACGGAGACCACTATGGCTACACCTTC. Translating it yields CASSRYRDGDHYGYTF.

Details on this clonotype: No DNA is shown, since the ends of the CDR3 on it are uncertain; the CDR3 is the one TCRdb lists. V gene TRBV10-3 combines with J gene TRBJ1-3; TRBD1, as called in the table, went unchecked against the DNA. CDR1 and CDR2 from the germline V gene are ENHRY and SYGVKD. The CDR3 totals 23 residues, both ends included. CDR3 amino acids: CAISWDSSIYLCSVAGFGNTIYF.

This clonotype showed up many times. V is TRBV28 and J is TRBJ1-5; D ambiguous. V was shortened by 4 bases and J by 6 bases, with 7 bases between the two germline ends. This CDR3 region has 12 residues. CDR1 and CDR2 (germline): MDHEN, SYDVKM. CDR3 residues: CASSSEAQPQHF. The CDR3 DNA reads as TGTGCCAGCAGTTCAGAGGCTCAGCCCCAGCATTTT. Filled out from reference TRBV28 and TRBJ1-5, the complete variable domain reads DVKVTQSSRYLVKRTGEKVFLECVQDMDHENMFWYRQDPGLGLRLIYFSYDVKMKEKGDIPEGYSVSREKKERFSLILESASTNQTSMYLCASSSEAQPQHFGDGTRLSIL.

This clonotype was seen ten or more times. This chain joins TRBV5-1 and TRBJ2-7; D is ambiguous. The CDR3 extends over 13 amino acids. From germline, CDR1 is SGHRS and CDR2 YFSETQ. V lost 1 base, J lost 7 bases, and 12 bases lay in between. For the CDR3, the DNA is TGCGCCAGCAGCTTGCGGGCTTCGGGTGAGCAGTACTTC. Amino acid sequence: CASSLRASGEQYF.

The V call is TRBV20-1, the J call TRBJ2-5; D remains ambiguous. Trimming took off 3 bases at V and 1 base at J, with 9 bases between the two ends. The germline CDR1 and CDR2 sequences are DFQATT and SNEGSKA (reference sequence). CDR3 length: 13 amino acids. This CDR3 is CSASGVFQETQYF. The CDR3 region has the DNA TGCAGTGCTAGCGGAGTTTTCCAAGAGACCCAGTACTTC.

CDR3 sequence reads: CASSQPEANQETQHF. CDR3 nucleotides: TGTGCCAGCAGCCAGCCGGAGGCGAACCAAGAGACCCAGCATTTT. The J gene is TRBJ1-5, the V gene TRBV7-9; D unresolved. Germline V CDR1 and CDR2: SEHNR, FQNEAQ (reference sequence). The CDR3 covers 15 residues. V gave up 5 bases and J gave up 11 bases, with 22 bases separating them.

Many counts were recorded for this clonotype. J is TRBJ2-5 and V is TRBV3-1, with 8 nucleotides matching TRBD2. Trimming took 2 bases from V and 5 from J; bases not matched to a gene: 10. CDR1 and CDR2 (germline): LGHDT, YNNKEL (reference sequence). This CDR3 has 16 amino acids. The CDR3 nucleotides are TGTGCCAGCAGCCAACTCGCCCGGGGGGGCCATGAGACCCAGTACTTC. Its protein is CASSQLARGGHETQYF.

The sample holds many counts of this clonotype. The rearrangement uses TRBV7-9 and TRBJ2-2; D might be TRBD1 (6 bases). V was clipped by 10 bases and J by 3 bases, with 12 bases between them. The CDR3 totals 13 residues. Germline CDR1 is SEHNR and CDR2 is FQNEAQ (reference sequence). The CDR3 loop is CATRTVDTGELFF. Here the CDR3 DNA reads TGTGCCACTAGGACAGTAGACACCGGGGAGCTGTTTTTT.

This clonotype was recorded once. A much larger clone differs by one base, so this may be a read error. For the CDR3, the DNA is TGTGCCAGCAGTAATCCACAGGGGGCCACCGGGGAGCTGTTTTTT. Translation: CASSNPQGATGELFF. The chain joins TRBV2 to TRBJ2-2; 9 bases match TRBD1. The V and J ends lost 5 bases and 4 bases, in that order; junction bases with no gene match: 5. CDR1 and CDR2 from the germline V gene are SNHLY and FYNNEI. There are 15 residues in the CDR3.

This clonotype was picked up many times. In DNA form, the CDR3 reads TGTGCCAGTAGTATGGATTCGGGAACCTTGAACACTGAAGCTTTCTTT. Its protein is CASSMDSGTLNTEAFF. This chain connects TRBV19 to TRBJ1-1; D remains unclear. Germline V CDR1 and CDR2: LNHDA, SQIVND (reference sequence). The CDR3 runs to 16 residues. V lost 3 bases and J lost 0, with 14 bases in between.

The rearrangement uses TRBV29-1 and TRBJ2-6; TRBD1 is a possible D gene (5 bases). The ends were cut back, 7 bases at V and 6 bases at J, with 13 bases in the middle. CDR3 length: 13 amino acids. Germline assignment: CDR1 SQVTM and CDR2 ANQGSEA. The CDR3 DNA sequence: TGCAGCGCATCAGCAGGGAAGGCCAACGTCCTGACTTTC. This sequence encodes CSASAGKANVLTF.

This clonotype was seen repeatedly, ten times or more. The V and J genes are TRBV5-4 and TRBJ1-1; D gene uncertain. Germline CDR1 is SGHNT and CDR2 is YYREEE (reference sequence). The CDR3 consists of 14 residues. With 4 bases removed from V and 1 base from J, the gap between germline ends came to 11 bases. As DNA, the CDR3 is TGTGCCAGCAGCCCCACGGCCTCGAACACTGAAGCTTTCTTT. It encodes CASSPTASNTEAFF.

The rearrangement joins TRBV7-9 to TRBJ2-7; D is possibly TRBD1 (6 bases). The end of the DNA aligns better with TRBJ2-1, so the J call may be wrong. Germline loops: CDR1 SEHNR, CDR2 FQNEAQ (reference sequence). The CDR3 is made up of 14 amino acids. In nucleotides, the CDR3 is TGTGCCAGCAGCTTAGCGGGGGCGAGGCAGGAGCAGTTCTTC. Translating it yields CASSLAGARQEQFF.

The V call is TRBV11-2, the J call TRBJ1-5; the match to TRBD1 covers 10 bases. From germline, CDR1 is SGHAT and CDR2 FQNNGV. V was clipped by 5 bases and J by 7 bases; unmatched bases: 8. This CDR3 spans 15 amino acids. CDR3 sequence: CASSLRGTGEQPQHF. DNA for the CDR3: TGTGCCAGCAGCCTCCGGGGGACAGGGGAACAGCCCCAGCATTTT.

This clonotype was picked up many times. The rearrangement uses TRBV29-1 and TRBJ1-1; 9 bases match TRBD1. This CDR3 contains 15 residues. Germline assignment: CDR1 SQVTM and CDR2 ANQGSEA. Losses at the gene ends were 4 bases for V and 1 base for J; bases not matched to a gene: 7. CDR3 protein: CSVGYRGRRNTEAFF. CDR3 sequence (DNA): TGCAGCGTTGGCTACAGGGGGCGGCGGAACACTGAAGCTTTCTTT.

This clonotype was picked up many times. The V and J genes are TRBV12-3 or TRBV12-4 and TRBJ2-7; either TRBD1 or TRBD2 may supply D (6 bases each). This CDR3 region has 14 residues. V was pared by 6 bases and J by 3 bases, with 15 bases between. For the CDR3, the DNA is TGTGCCAGCAGCCGCGGGACAATTCGCTACGAGCAGTACTTC. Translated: CASSRGTIRYEQYF.

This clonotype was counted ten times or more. In nucleotides, the CDR3 is TGCAGCGTTGGGTGGGGGCGGCGGGAAAAACTGTTTTTT. Translated, it gives CSVGWGRREKLFF. The rearrangement uses TRBV29-1 and TRBJ1-4, with D possibly being TRBD1 (6 bases). Germline V lookup: CDR1 SQVTM, CDR2 ANQGSEA. The CDR3 has 13 amino acids. V lost 4 bases and J 8 bases, leaving 14 bases between the germline ends.

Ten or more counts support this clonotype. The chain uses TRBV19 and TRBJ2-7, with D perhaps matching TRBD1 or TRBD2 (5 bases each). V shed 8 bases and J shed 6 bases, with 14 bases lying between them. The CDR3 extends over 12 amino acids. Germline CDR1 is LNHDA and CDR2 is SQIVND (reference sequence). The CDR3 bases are TGTGCCAGTGGTTGGGGGTTCGGCGAGCAGTACTTC. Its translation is CASGWGFGEQYF.